This TCR beta chain comes out of a study of human T cells and chemical hapten exposure. The sample's time point: patch test 1, 2 weeks after DPC sensitization. Treatment indicated: therapeutic diphenylcyclopropenone sensitization with weekly scalp DPC. This clonotype appeared a few times. Trimming removed 6 bases from V and 7 bases from J, with 12 bases in between. CDR3 length: 12 residues. CDR1 and CDR2 from the germline V gene are KGHSH and LQKENI. Via MiXCR, TCRdb re-called the RACE reads, giving one row per CDR3 protein. The sample holds around 52,000 distinct CDR3 sequences, roughly a tenth seen once.

The chain recombines TRBV18 with TRBJ1-1; D perhaps matches TRBD1 (5 bases). The clonotype was recovered from a woman between 35 and 50 years old with alopecia areata. Some clones in this sample may be carry-over from other donors' samples. Source: whole blood, taken in connection with sensitization to the hapten diphenylcyclopropenone (DPC). The CDR3: CASSRQTSEAFF. The CDR3 DNA reads as TGTGCCAGCTCCCGACAGACGAGTGAAGCTTTCTTT.